This paragraph covers one T cell receptor beta chain sequence. This sample stems from a study of cytomegalovirus exposure and HLA in healthy donors. PCR primers comprised 60 Vbeta and 13 Jbeta primers. The repertoire was sequenced with immunoSEQ multiplex PCR; TCRdb's copy has only in-frame clones and lacks some. The table has some 110,000 clones, approximately 80% seen once. V lost 7 bases and J 9 bases, leaving 16 bases between the germline ends. This CDR3 region has 13 residues. Looked up from germline, CDR1 is MNHEY and CDR2 is SVGAGI. The sequenced sample was PBMCs. The source of this sequence is a woman aged 40 to 49 in good health and CMV-seropositive. The chain is built from TRBV6-5 and TRBJ2-1; TRBD2 is a possible D gene (6 bases). The CDR3 sequence is CASTGAAMIEQFF. The CDR3 nucleotides are TGTGCCAGCACGGGAGCGGCAATGATTGAGCAGTTCTTC.